Following are 9 T cell receptor beta chains from one sample sequenced in a study of blood T cell repertoires in COVID-19. Generated by immunoSEQ multiplex PCR, the TCRdb table keeps only in-frame clones and is missing some. The sample lists 150,000 to 200,000 clones; about four fifths were seen once. Material for sequencing was peripheral blood. These TCRs come from a man aged 55 to 70 with acute or convalescent COVID-19.

This chain connects TRBV7-2 to TRBJ2-1, with D possibly being TRBD1 (6 bases). The CDR3 extends over 19 amino acids. CDR1 and CDR2 (germline): SGHTA, FQGNSA. V gave up 1 base and J gave up 7 bases, with 26 bases separating them. The CDR3 sequence: CASSLGPAHRAALLNEQFF. CDR3 DNA: TGTGCCAGCAGCTTAGGTCCGGCCCACAGGGCGGCCCTGCTAAATGAGCAGTTCTTC.

The J gene is TRBJ1-2, the V gene TRBV7-2; a weak D match, TRBD1 (6 bases). This CDR3 has 16 residues. Germline V gives CDR1 SGHTA, CDR2 FQGNSA. Trimming took off 5 bases at V and 3 bases at J, with 19 bases between the two ends. The CDR3 bases are TGTGCCAGCAGCCAGTTACGGGGGGCGGTAGACTATGGCTACACCTTC. Translated, it gives CASSQLRGAVDYGYTF.

This clone was found once. J is TRBJ1-5 and V is TRBV3-1 (or the pseudogene TRBV3-2); D gene uncertain. There are 14 residues in the CDR3. The V end lost 0 bases, the J end lost 5 bases, and 8 bases lay between the germline ends. The germline V gene encodes CDR1 LGHDT and CDR2 YNNKEL (reference sequence). DNA for the CDR3: TGTGCCAGCAGCCAAGATTACGGGGATCAGCCCCAGCATTTT. Its protein is CASSQDYGDQPQHF.

The chain uses TRBV9 and TRBJ2-3, with D perhaps matching TRBD2 (6 bases). The CDR3 totals 13 residues. The ends were cut back, 4 bases at V and 4 bases at J, with 10 bases in the middle. Looked up from germline, CDR1 is SGDLS and CDR2 is YYNGEE. The CDR3 sequence: CASSQDYSDTQYF. CDR3 DNA sequence: TGTGCCAGCAGCCAGGACTATTCAGATACGCAGTATTTT.

This chain uses TRBV19 with TRBJ1-1, with D perhaps TRBD1 (5 bases). This CDR3 has 15 residues. The V gene's germline CDR1 is LNHDA and CDR2 SQIVND (reference sequence). V was shortened by 1 base and J by 5 bases, with 14 bases between the two germline ends. For the CDR3, the DNA is TGTGCCAGTAGTATAGTTTGGGGCGCTGGGACTGAAGCTTTCTTT. Its translation: CASSIVWGAGTEAFF.

The J gene is TRBJ2-5, the V gene TRBV2; TRBD2 matches at 9 bases. In germline, CDR1 is SNHLY, CDR2 FYNNEI. The CDR3 is 12 residues long. V lost 7 bases, J lost 5 bases, and 2 bases stayed unmatched. DNA for the CDR3: TGTGCCAGCACAACTAGCGGGGAGACCCAGTACTTC. This sequence encodes CASTTSGETQYF.

Of note for this clone: The sample holds other DNA sequences that translate to the same CDR3. V and J are TRBV7-9 and TRBJ2-1; 8 bases agree with TRBD2. The trim removed 3 bases at V and 4 bases at J, leaving 2 bases unmatched. The CDR3 length is 14 residues. CDR1 SEHNR and CDR2 FQNEAQ come from the germline V gene (reference sequence). In nucleotides, the CDR3 is TGTGCCAGCAGCTTGAGCGGGGGATACAATGAGCAGTTCTTC. Encoded protein: CASSLSGGYNEQFF.

The J gene is TRBJ1-5, the V gene TRBV5-6; TRBD1 aligns across 9 bases. Germline-derived CDR1 and CDR2 are SGHDT and YYEEEE. V dropped 3 bases and J dropped 6; count of bases not matched to a gene: 13. The CDR3 runs 17 residues. This chain's CDR3 is CASSSIKRDRVGQPQHF. The DNA for the CDR3 is TGTGCCAGCAGCTCGATCAAGCGGGACAGGGTGGGTCAGCCCCAGCATTTT.

To note about this clone: Other DNA sequences in this specimen translate into the identical CDR3. J is TRBJ2-3 and V is TRBV27, with 7 nucleotides matching TRBD2. Germline V gene sequence: CDR1 MNHEY, CDR2 SMNVEV (reference sequence). After removal of 6 bases from V and 2 bases from J, the junction contained 5 bases not matched to a gene. The CDR3 contains 14 residues. The CDR3 loop reads CASSQAGPTDTQYF. The CDR3 DNA is TGTGCCAGCAGCCAAGCGGGACCCACAGATACGCAGTATTTT.